The 7 T cell receptor beta chains below were found in one sample sequenced in a study of T cell repertoires in cytomegalovirus infection. TCRdb reprocessed the reads with MiXCR, giving one entry per CDR3 protein. The data hold about 85,000 distinct CDR3 sequences, with more than 40% observed a single time. The antigens these receptors bind are not known. The source was CD8+ T cells from cultured PBMCs, collected from culture after CMV antigen stimulation. These receptors were taken from a human donor in good health (CMV status not recorded). Some clones in this sample may be carry-over from other donors' samples.

This clonotype was recorded a few times. V usage is TRBV7-2 and J usage is TRBJ2-7; TRBD2 aligns across 9 bases. CDR1 SGHTA and CDR2 FQGNSA come from the germline V gene. V shed 3 bases and J 1 base; nucleotides not matched to a gene: 4. This CDR3 spans 15 amino acids. The CDR3 region is CASSLDSGGSYEQYF. The DNA of the CDR3 is TGTGCCAGCAGCTTGGATAGCGGGGGATCCTACGAGCAGTACTTC. The full variable domain, completed using reference TRBV7-2 and TRBJ2-7, is GAGVSQSPSNKVTEKGKDVELRCDPISGHTALYWYRQSLGQGLEFLIYFQGNSAPDKSGLPSDRFSAERTGGSVSTLTIQRTQQEDSAVYLCASSLDSGGSYEQYFGPGTRLTVT.

The genes are TRBV25-1 and TRBJ1-5; D unresolved. Per germline, CDR1 MGHDK and CDR2 SYGVNS. The CDR3 length is 14 residues. V gave up 1 base and J gave up 8 bases, with 12 bases separating them. This chain's CDR3 is CASSESSQEEPQHF. Here the CDR3 DNA reads TGTGCCAGCAGTGAATCTTCCCAGGAAGAGCCCCAGCATTTT.

The chain joins TRBV27 to TRBJ2-1; 15 bases fit TRBD2. There are 19 residues in the CDR3. Germline lookup yields CDR1 MNHEY and CDR2 SMNVEV (reference sequence). Trimming removed 0 bases from V and 10 bases from J; junction bases left unmatched: 13. CDR3 sequence (DNA): TGTGCCAGCAGTTTATCACCCGGACTAGCGGGAGGGCCCGGAGGGGAGCAGTTCTTC. Translated, it gives CASSLSPGLAGGPGGEQFF.

The J gene is TRBJ2-3, the V gene TRBV27; 7 bases are shared with TRBD2. Germline V CDR1 and CDR2: MNHEY, SMNVEV (reference sequence). The CDR3 loop spans 14 amino acids. V was pared by 5 bases and J by 2 bases, with 4 bases of the junction left unmatched. CDR3 residues: CASSSGIVTDTQYF. Written as DNA, the CDR3 is TGTGCCAGCAGTAGCGGGATTGTCACAGATACGCAGTATTTT.

The chain uses TRBV27 and TRBJ2-7; D is possibly TRBD2 (7 bases). V was shortened by 6 bases and J by 1 base, with 16 bases between the two germline ends. The CDR3 is made up of 15 amino acids. CDR1 is MNHEY and CDR2 is SMNVEV in the germline V gene (reference sequence). The CDR3 loop is CASRGGASVSYEQYF. CDR3 nucleotides: TGTGCCAGCAGGGGGGGGGCTAGCGTATCCTACGAGCAGTACTTC.

This chain connects TRBV7-2 to TRBJ1-1; D is undetermined. The CDR3 extends over 15 amino acids. Germline V lookup: CDR1 SGHTA, CDR2 FQGNSA. Trimming stripped 5 bases from V and 0 bases from J, with 13 bases between. CDR3 protein: CASSLTLRLNTEAFF. CDR3 sequence (DNA): TGTGCCAGCAGCCTGACCCTACGGTTGAACACTGAAGCTTTCTTT.

The chain carries TRBV24-1 and TRBJ2-2; D is unclear. Germline CDR1 KGHDR, CDR2 SFDVKD. The CDR3 consists of 15 residues. Trimming removed 1 base from V and 5 bases from J, with 10 bases in between. The CDR3 region has the DNA TGTGCCACCAGTGATTTCCTTGACTTAACCGGGGAGCTGTTTTTT. Translating gives CATSDFLDLTGELFF.